This is a list of T cell receptor beta chains from one sample in a study of STAT5B mutations in CD4+ large granular lymphocyte leukemia. Using immunoSEQ multiplex PCR, the repertoire was profiled, and TCRdb retains in-frame clones only, with some absent. The sample consists of some 21,000 clones, about 71% of them appearing once. Sequencing input: CD4+ T cells from blood buffy coats. Every receptor here comes from a human donor in good health. Both conserved end residues are part of each CDR3. D genes are given only for firm matches. Only some rows state a clone size, as once, few, many or a class for expanded clones.

j_gene	abundance	d_gene	v_gene	CDR3aa	CDR3nt
TRBJ1-4	-	-	TRBV5-4	CASSYGREEKLFF	TGTGCCAGCAGTTACGGACGGGAGGAAAAACTGTTTTTT
TRBJ1-2	-	-	TRBV5-6	CASSFESNYGYTF	TGTGCCAGCAGCTTTGAGAGTAACTATGGCTACACCTTC
TRBJ2-3	-	-	TRBV7-2	CASSLGHITDTQYF	TGTGCCAGCAGCTTAGGCCACATCACAGATACGCAGTATTTT
TRBJ1-3	-	TRBD1	TRBV19	CATLGQAYSGNTIYF	TGTGCCACCCTCGGACAGGCATACTCTGGAAACACCATATATTTT
TRBJ1-5	-	-	TRBV6-1	CASSEGSRVSNQPQHF	TGTGCCAGCAGTGAAGGGTCCAGGGTAAGCAATCAGCCCCAGCATTTT
TRBJ2-3	-	-	TRBV19	CASSHGPLRARPDTQYF	TGTGCCAGTAGTCACGGACCTCTCAGGGCCAGGCCAGATACGCAGTATTTT
TRBJ1-2	few	-	TRBV28	CASSQIRGAKANYGYTF	TGTGCCAGCAGTCAAATTAGGGGGGCTAAAGCTAACTATGGCTACACCTTC
TRBJ2-1	-	-	TRBV9	CASSAPRSPQFF	TGTGCCAGCAGCGCCCCAAGAAGTCCCCAGTTCTTC
TRBJ1-4	few	-	TRBV28	CASGKEKLFF	TGTGCCAGCGGGAAAGAAAAACTGTTTTTT
TRBJ2-7	-	-	TRBV19	CASSITGLSYEQYF	TGTGCCAGTAGTATCACAGGGCTATCCTACGAGCAGTACTTC
TRBJ1-2	once	TRBD1	TRBV28	CASSLPAATGADGYTF	TGTGCCAGCAGTTTACCCGCCGCGACAGGGGCCGATGGCTACACCTTC
TRBJ2-6	once	-	TRBV5-4	CASSSVSGANVLTF	TGTGCCAGCAGCTCCGTCTCTGGGGCCAACGTCCTGACTTTC
TRBJ2-7	-	TRBD1	TRBV13	CASSLKKGQEVYEQYF	TGTGCCAGCAGCTTGAAAAAGGGACAGGAGGTCTACGAGCAGTACTTC
TRBJ2-2	-	-	TRBV28	CASSFYAGSGELFF	TGTGCCAGCAGTTTTTACGCTGGGTCCGGGGAGCTGTTTTTT
TRBJ2-7	-	-	TRBV9	CASSVEPPGGTRTYEQYF	TGTGCCAGCAGCGTAGAGCCCCCTGGCGGGACACGAACCTACGAGCAGTACTTC
TRBJ1-6	-	-	TRBV6-1	CASSEDRVGPSSSYNSPLHF	TGTGCCAGCAGTGAAGATCGGGTGGGTCCCTCAAGCTCCTATAATTCACCCCTCCACTTT
TRBJ2-1	-	-	TRBV5-1	CASSVGPGIYNEQFF	TGCGCCAGCAGCGTCGGACCGGGGATTTACAATGAGCAGTTCTTC